These 26 T cell receptor beta chains originate from one sample sequenced in a study of blood T cell repertoires in COVID-19. The repertoire was sequenced with immunoSEQ multiplex PCR; TCRdb's copy has only in-frame clones and lacks some. The profile shows over 100,000 clones, approximately 89% of them singletons. Sequenced material: peripheral blood. Receptors originate from a woman in her sixties or seventies with COVID-19, enrolled during active disease.

The rearrangement joins TRBV11-2 to TRBJ2-1, with 10 bases aligning to TRBD2. CDR3 size: 14 residues. The germline CDR1 and CDR2 sequences are SGHAT and FQNNGV. Unmatched junction bases numbered 3, after V lost 7 bases and J lost 3 bases. As DNA, the CDR3 is TGTGCCAGCAACAAGCGGGGGGGCTACAATGAGCAGTTCTTC. Amino acid sequence: CASNKRGGYNEQFF.

V gene TRBV30 combines with J gene TRBJ1-6, with no clear D. With 4 bases removed from V and 3 bases from J, the gap between germline ends came to 7 bases. The germline V gene has CDR1 GTSNPN and CDR2 SVGIG (reference sequence). The CDR3 is made up of 13 amino acids. Written as DNA, the CDR3 is TGTGCCTGGAACGCGGGCTATAATTCACCCCTCCACTTT. Translating it yields CAWNAGYNSPLHF.

The chain links TRBV5-8 to TRBJ2-7; 10 positions match TRBD1. Per germline, CDR1 SGHTS and CDR2 YDEGEE. The junction had 9 bases not matched to a gene; V was cut back by 8 bases and J by 1 base. The CDR3 is made up of 15 amino acids. CDR3 coding DNA: TGTGCCAGTAGGGACCGGGACAGGGGATCCTACGAGCAGTACTTC. Translation: CASRDRDRGSYEQYF.

This clone was seen only a few times. The genes are TRBV7-9 and TRBJ1-3; perhaps TRBD1 as D (6 bases). CDR3 length equals 13 residues. Germline CDR1 SEHNR, CDR2 FQNEAQ (reference sequence). Trimming took 7 bases from V and 3 from J, leaving 10 bases between them. The CDR3 reads CASTGTYGNTIYF. DNA of the CDR3: TGTGCCAGCACCGGGACATATGGAAACACCATATATTTT. The full variable domain, its missing parts supplied by reference TRBV7-9 and TRBJ1-3, is DTGVSQNPRHKITKRGQNVTFRCDPISEHNRLYWYRQTLGQGPEFLTYFQNEAQLEKSRLLSDRFSAERPKGSFSTLEIQRTEQGDSAMYLCASTGTYGNTIYFGEGSWLTVV.

This clone was counted a few times. This chain connects TRBV4-1 to TRBJ1-3; D gene unclear. This CDR3 is built from 16 residues. Trimming took 3 bases from V and 1 from J, leaving 13 bases between them. CDR1 and CDR2 from the germline V gene are MGHRA and YSYEKL. The CDR3 region has the DNA TGCGCCAGCAGCCAGCGGCAGAGTTGGTCTGGAAACACCATATATTTT. Its translation: CASSQRQSWSGNTIYF.

The V call is TRBV7-2, the J call TRBJ2-2; D may be TRBD1 (5 bases). The V and J ends lost 5 bases and 1 base respectively, with 17 bases between them. The CDR3 contains 17 residues. CDR1 SGHTA and CDR2 FQGNSA come from the germline V gene. CDR3 nucleotide sequence: TGTGCCAGCAGCCCTTCCAGGGCAGGGATGAACACCGGGGAGCTGTTTTTT. It specifies CASSPSRAGMNTGELFF.

The J gene is TRBJ1-2, the V gene TRBV19; D remains ambiguous. Trimming pared 2 bases from V and 2 bases from J, leaving 6 bases between. Per the germline V gene, CDR1 is LNHDA and CDR2 is SQIVND (reference sequence). CDR3 length: 13 amino acids. The CDR3 region is CASSISRNYGYTF. The DNA of the CDR3 is TGTGCCAGTAGTATATCCAGGAACTATGGCTACACCTTC.

For the CDR3, the DNA is TGTGCCAGCAGCCTCATCAGGGGCGGTAAGGAAAAACTGTTTTTT. Residues: CASSLIRGGKEKLFF. V is TRBV6-5 and J is TRBJ1-4; maybe TRBD1 (6 bases). CDR1 is MNHEY, CDR2 SVGAGI, per germline. V was pared by 6 bases and J by 8 bases, with 19 bases between. The CDR3 loop spans 15 amino acids.

The CDR3 sequence is CASSQERLAWADTQYF. For the CDR3, the DNA is TGCGCCAGCAGCCAAGAAAGACTAGCATGGGCAGATACGCAGTATTTT. V gene TRBV4-1 combines with J gene TRBJ2-3; TRBD2 agrees at 7 bases. Germline V gives CDR1 MGHRA, CDR2 YSYEKL. The ends lost 0 bases at V and 4 bases at J; junction bases unmatched: 7. This CDR3 is 16 amino acids long.

This sequence joins TRBV9 and TRBJ1-1, with a possible D match to TRBD1 (6 bases). Trimming took off 3 bases at V and 1 base at J, with 7 bases between the two ends. The CDR3 is made up of 13 amino acids. Germline V gene data show CDR1 as SGDLS and CDR2 as YYNGEE. This CDR3 is CASSEQGNTEAFF. The CDR3, as DNA: TGTGCCAGCAGCGAACAGGGGAACACTGAAGCTTTCTTT.

V is TRBV6-5 and J is TRBJ2-3; TRBD2 might be the D (6 bases). V lost 11 bases and J 2 bases, leaving 14 bases between the germline ends. This CDR3 is built from 13 residues. Germline V gene lookup returns CDR1 MNHEY and CDR2 SVGAGI. The DNA of the CDR3 is TGTGCCTCCTGGAGGGGTAACACAGATACGCAGTATTTT. Its translation is CASWRGNTDTQYF.

The CDR3 reads CASSLDTQLYEQYF. CDR3 in DNA: TGTGCCAGCAGCTTGGACACACAGCTCTACGAGCAGTACTTC. V usage is TRBV5-5 and J usage is TRBJ2-7; D is undetermined. Germline CDR1 reads SGHKS; CDR2 reads YYEKEE (reference sequence). The CDR3 runs to 14 residues. Trimming cost V 0 bases and J 3 bases, with 10 bases left between them.

This clone was recorded a few times. This chain uses TRBV28 with TRBJ1-2; 7 nucleotides align to TRBD1. The CDR3 loop spans 18 amino acids. Looked up from germline, CDR1 is MDHEN and CDR2 is SYDVKM. V shed 5 bases, J shed 0 bases, and the junction held 15 bases outside the gene matches. The CDR3 spells CASSIPTGSLPPNYGYTF. The CDR3 DNA sequence: TGTGCCAGCAGTATACCGACAGGGAGCTTGCCCCCTAACTATGGCTACACCTTC.

V gene TRBV27 combines with J gene TRBJ2-1, with 16 bases identical to TRBD2. This CDR3 has 18 residues. Trimming at V came to 5 bases and at J to 5 bases, leaving 9 bases not matched to a gene. Per germline, CDR1 MNHEY and CDR2 SMNVEV (reference sequence). The chain's CDR3 is CASSRTGLAGGPNNEQFF. The CDR3 DNA reads TGTGCCAGCAGTCGGACGGGACTAGCGGGGGGGCCGAACAATGAGCAGTTCTTC.

Note on this clone: Other nucleotide sequences in the sample specify the same CDR3. The chain recombines TRBV19 with TRBJ1-1, with TRBD1 as a possible D gene (6 bases). This CDR3 is built from 14 residues. Trimming pared 4 bases from V and 0 bases from J, leaving 9 bases between. Looked up from germline, CDR1 is LNHDA and CDR2 is SQIVND (reference sequence). The CDR3 spells CASSTDRLNTEAFF. The CDR3 bases are TGTGCCAGTAGTACGGACAGATTGAACACTGAAGCTTTCTTT.

V and J are TRBV24-1 and TRBJ2-3; a possible D gene is TRBD1 (5 bases). From germline, CDR1 is KGHDR and CDR2 SFDVKD. The V and J ends lost 0 bases and 2 bases respectively, with 8 bases between them. The length of the CDR3 is 15 residues. The CDR3 loop is CATSDLQGDTDTQYF. CDR3 nucleotide sequence: TGTGCCACCAGTGATTTGCAAGGGGACACAGATACGCAGTATTTT.

The chain links TRBV6-5 to TRBJ2-1; TRBD2 aligns across 9 bases. From germline, CDR1 is MNHEY and CDR2 SVGAGI. The trim removed 7 bases at V and 4 bases at J, leaving 5 bases unmatched. This CDR3 comprises 14 residues. DNA of the CDR3: TGTGCCAGCATCCTAGCGGGGCCTTACAATGAGCAGTTCTTC. It specifies CASILAGPYNEQFF.

The chain has TRBV9 and TRBJ2-2; TRBD2 aligns across 7 bases. Per germline, CDR1 SGDLS and CDR2 YYNGEE. CDR3 length equals 13 residues. The J segment lost 7 bases and the V segment lost 7 bases, leaving 7 bases of the junction unmatched. CDR3 in amino acids: CASVGGRFGELFF. For the CDR3, the DNA is TGTGCCAGCGTCGGGGGGAGGTTCGGGGAGCTGTTTTTT.

This clone occurred a few times. Other DNA sequences in the sample encode the same CDR3. The V call is TRBV5-1, the J call TRBJ1-1; D perhaps matches TRBD1 (5 bases). The CDR3 is 15 residues long. Germline CDR1 reads SGHRS; CDR2 reads YFSETQ. Trimming removed 3 bases from V and 3 bases from J, with 15 bases in between. The CDR3: CASSWGQGLDTEAFF. CDR3 in DNA: TGCGCCAGCAGCTGGGGCCAGGGCCTGGACACTGAAGCTTTCTTT.

The count of this clone is one. The gene calls are TRBV7-3 and TRBJ2-1; TRBD1 is a possible D gene (6 bases). CDR3 length: 15 residues. Looked up from germline, CDR1 is SGHTA and CDR2 is FQGTGA. V gave up 2 bases and J gave up 6 bases, with 14 bases separating them. The CDR3 DNA sequence: TGTGCCAGCAGCTTAGGGGGCAGGGGCTTCAATGAGCAGTTCTTC. This codes for CASSLGGRGFNEQFF.

V and J are TRBV15 and TRBJ2-1; D perhaps matches TRBD2 (5 bases). Germline V CDR1 and CDR2: LNHNV, YYDKDF (reference sequence). The CDR3 length is 12 residues. V shed 5 bases and J shed 10 bases, with 12 bases lying between them. Written as DNA, the CDR3 is TGTGCCACCAGCCGGGAACTCGGGGAGCAGTTCTTC. As protein: CATSRELGEQFF.

CDR3 bases: TGCGCCAGCAGCATCGGGACAGAAGCCTACAATGAGCAGTTCTTC. Its translation is CASSIGTEAYNEQFF. The chain joins TRBV5-1 to TRBJ2-1; 7 bases agree with TRBD1. The length of the CDR3 is 15 residues. Germline CDR1 reads SGHRS; CDR2 reads YFSETQ. With V trimmed by 4 bases and J by 2 bases, 6 bases remained unmatched. The whole variable domain, remainder taken from reference TRBV5-1 and TRBJ2-1, is KAGVTQTPRYLIKTRGQQVTLSCSPISGHRSVSWYQQTPGQGLQFLFEYFSETQRNKGNFPGRFSGRQFSNSRSEMNVSTLELGDSALYLCASSIGTEAYNEQFFGPGTRLTVL.

The V call is TRBV5-4, the J call TRBJ2-1, with 9 bases lining up with TRBD2. The germline CDR1 and CDR2 sequences are SGHNT and YYREEE (reference sequence). Trimming cost V 4 bases and J 3 bases; bases outside gene matches: 5. The CDR3 sequence is 15 residues long. CDR3 sequence (DNA): TGTGCCAGCAGCCCCGGGACTAGCATCTACAATGAGCAGTTCTTC. The encoded protein is CASSPGTSIYNEQFF.

The rearrangement links TRBV7-8 to TRBJ1-2; TRBD1 matches at 8 bases. The CDR3 contains 15 residues. Germline CDR1 reads SGHVS; CDR2 reads FQNEAQ. After removal of 5 bases from V and 4 bases from J, the junction contained 9 bases not matched to a gene. The CDR3 DNA reads as TGTGCCAGCAGCACCCGGACGGGACAGGCCTATGGCTACACCTTC. Translation gives CASSTRTGQAYGYTF.

This chain links TRBV11-2 with TRBJ1-2, with a weak D call TRBD1 (5 bases). Germline lookup yields CDR1 SGHAT and CDR2 FQNNGV. Between the trimmed V and J ends, which lost 5 bases and 4 bases, there was a span of 14 bases. There are 14 residues in the CDR3. CDR3 nucleotides: TGTGCCAGCAGCCCCTCGGGGGGGACCTATGGCTACACCTTC. Amino acid sequence: CASSPSGGTYGYTF.

The rearrangement links TRBV28 to TRBJ2-2; 14 bases line up with TRBD2. Germline CDR1 is MDHEN and CDR2 is SYDVKM. The CDR3 extends over 19 amino acids. With V trimmed by 5 bases and J by 2 bases, 10 bases remained unmatched. CDR3 sequence reads: CASSPGLAGVRVNTGELFF. The CDR3 coding sequence is TGTGCCAGCAGTCCGGGACTAGCGGGGGTTCGCGTAAACACCGGGGAGCTGTTTTTT.